This TCR beta chain appears in the sequencing data of a study of patients and donors after allogeneic stem cell transplantation. Losses at the gene ends were 2 bases for V and 4 bases for J; bases not matched to a gene: 0. The CDR3 loop spans 12 amino acids. CDR1 is DFQATT and CDR2 is SNEGSKA in the germline V gene (reference sequence). A single record per CDR3 protein comes from TCRdb applying MiXCR to the RT-PCR reads. The table includes roughly 250,000 distinct CDR3 sequences, over 12% detected once. Input material: blood, either unsorted or a sorted T cell fraction (not recorded which). This TCR was recovered from a human donor who was either an allogeneic HSCT recipient or a stem cell or donor lymphocyte infusion donor (not recorded which). It is not recorded whose cells these are; they may come from a transplant donor. The rearrangement links TRBV20-1 to TRBJ1-2; 8 nucleotides align to TRBD1. The CDR3 DNA sequence: TGCAGTGCTAGACAGGGGGCCTATGGCTACACCTTC. Its translation: CSARQGAYGYTF.